The 18 T cell receptor beta chains below all came from one sample that was sequenced in a study of beta chain features in type 1 diabetes. Since all of the isolated RNA was reverse transcribed, expressed TCRB transcripts were what got sequenced. The method was immunoSEQ multiplex PCR; TCRdb's version includes in-frame clones alone and lacks a portion of them. The sample has about 260,000 clones, about 70% seen once; the top ten hold about 0.05%. The material sequenced was naive CD4+ T cells from blood. These receptor sequences come from a man in his thirties or forties in good health.

This chain joins TRBV18 and TRBJ1-2; 7 bases are a match to TRBD1. The junction had 2 bases not matched to a gene; V was cut back by 3 bases and J by 1 base. Germline CDR1 reads KGHSH; CDR2 reads LQKENI. The CDR3 runs to 14 residues. The CDR3 protein is CASSPTGDNYGYTF. In nucleotides, the CDR3 is TGTGCCAGCTCACCCACAGGGGATAACTATGGCTACACCTTC.

The gene calls are TRBV27 and TRBJ2-3, with D perhaps TRBD1 or TRBD2 (5 bases each). CDR1 is MNHEY and CDR2 is SMNVEV in the germline V gene (reference sequence). Trimming took off 5 bases at V and 8 bases at J, with 11 bases between the two ends. CDR3 size: 12 residues. CDR3: CASSQGEATQYF. DNA for the CDR3: TGTGCCAGCAGTCAGGGAGAAGCTACGCAGTATTTT.

The chain links TRBV30 to TRBJ1-1; 9 positions agree with TRBD1. The J segment lost 6 bases and the V segment lost 1 base, leaving 6 bases of the junction unmatched. Germline assignment: CDR1 GTSNPN and CDR2 SVGIG (reference sequence). This CDR3 contains 14 residues. This CDR3 is CAWSGTGGIAEAFF. The CDR3 nucleotides read TGTGCCTGGAGTGGTACAGGGGGCATAGCTGAAGCTTTCTTT. The full variable domain, rest sourced from reference TRBV30 and TRBJ1-1, is SQTIHQWPATLVQPVGSPLSLECTVEGTSNPNLYWYRQAAGRGLQLLFYSVGIGQISSEVPQNLSASRPQDRQFILSSKKLLLSDSGFYLCAWSGTGGIAEAFFGQGTRLTVV.

The chain links TRBV5-1 to TRBJ1-6; no clear D. Looked up from germline, CDR1 is SGHRS and CDR2 is YFSETQ. V was trimmed by 2 bases and J by 7 bases, leaving 4 bases between them. The CDR3 runs 12 residues. The CDR3 coding sequence is TGCGCCAGCAGCTTCCAGAATTCACCCCTCCACTTT. It codes for CASSFQNSPLHF.

This clone was counted only a few times. This chain uses TRBV30 with TRBJ2-7; 8 nucleotides match TRBD2. CDR3 length equals 11 residues. Germline lookup yields CDR1 GTSNPN and CDR2 SVGIG (reference sequence). The trim removed 3 bases at V and 13 bases at J, leaving 8 bases unmatched. In DNA form, the CDR3 reads TGTGCCTGGAGGGTAGCGGGACGGTTTTACTTC. The encoded protein is CAWRVAGRFYF.

The DNA for the CDR3 is TGTGCCAGCAGTTACTCGACAGGGGCATCTGGAAACACCATATATTTT. This encodes CASSYSTGASGNTIYF. V gene TRBV6-5 combines with J gene TRBJ1-3; 8 nucleotides line up with TRBD1. J gave up 1 base and V 0 bases, and 2 bases lay outside the gene matches. CDR3 size: 16 residues. Germline-derived CDR1 and CDR2 are MNHEY and SVGAGI.

The chain carries TRBV6-5 and TRBJ1-1, with a tentative D call TRBD1 (5 bases). CDR1 is MNHEY, CDR2 SVGAGI, per germline. V was clipped by 6 bases and J by 0 bases, with 11 bases between them. The CDR3 consists of 14 residues. CDR3 sequence (DNA): TGTGCCAGCAGACCGACAGACATGAACACTGAAGCTTTCTTT. It encodes CASRPTDMNTEAFF.

The chain is built from TRBV6-5 and TRBJ2-7; the D is unclear. The germline V and J ends were trimmed by 2 bases and 0 bases, with 5 bases remaining between them. Germline values: CDR1 MNHEY, CDR2 SVGAGI. CDR3 length: 13 amino acids. DNA for the CDR3: TGTGCCAGCAGTTACCCTAACTCCTACGAGCAGTACTTC. Encoded protein: CASSYPNSYEQYF.

The chain is built from TRBV9 and TRBJ2-7, with D possibly being TRBD1 (6 bases). The length of the CDR3 is 15 residues. CDR1 and CDR2 from the germline V gene are SGDLS and YYNGEE. The germline V and J ends were trimmed by 4 bases and 2 bases, with 16 bases remaining between them. The CDR3 DNA reads TGTGCCAGCAGCCCCCGCGATAGGGGGACCTACGAGCAGTACTTC. Translation: CASSPRDRGTYEQYF.

The rearrangement links TRBV29-1 to TRBJ2-4; 7 bases are a match to TRBD1. Trimming removed 6 bases from V and 0 bases from J; junction bases left unmatched: 5. The CDR3 is 14 residues long. Per germline, CDR1 SQVTM and CDR2 ANQGSEA. CDR3: CSVRTGQAKNIQYF. CDR3 coding DNA: TGCAGCGTCCGGACAGGCCAAGCCAAAAACATTCAGTACTTC.

This clone was seen only a few times. V and J are TRBV30 and TRBJ2-1; a weak D match, TRBD2 (5 bases). The CDR3 extends over 12 amino acids. V was pared by 8 bases and J by 3 bases, with 11 bases between. In germline, CDR1 is GTSNPN, CDR2 SVGIG (reference sequence). The CDR3 spells CARSRGYNEQFF. DNA for the CDR3: TGTGCCCGCTCCCGGGGCTACAATGAGCAGTTCTTC.

The chain carries TRBV7-9 and TRBJ2-3; D is ambiguous. With 4 bases removed from V and 0 bases from J, the gap between germline ends came to 5 bases. There are 13 residues in the CDR3. Germline V CDR1 and CDR2: SEHNR, FQNEAQ (reference sequence). The CDR3 spells CASSSTSTDTQYF. The CDR3 DNA follows: TGTGCCAGCAGCTCGACTAGCACAGATACGCAGTATTTT.

The rearrangement links TRBV7-9 to TRBJ2-5, with 10 bases identical to TRBD2. V lost 7 bases to trimming and J lost 1 base; unmatched junction nucleotides: 6. Germline-derived CDR1 and CDR2 are SEHNR and FQNEAQ (reference sequence). This CDR3 has 15 residues. CDR3 protein: CASKDGTSVQETQYF. The CDR3, as DNA: TGTGCCAGCAAGGACGGGACTAGCGTCCAAGAGACCCAGTACTTC.

This clone occurred once. J is TRBJ1-6 and V is TRBV2; no definite D call. The CDR3 is 12 amino acids. Germline CDR1 reads SNHLY; CDR2 reads FYNNEI. Trimming pared 6 bases from V and 10 bases from J, leaving 10 bases between. This CDR3 reads CASSGLGSPLHF. The CDR3 DNA is TGTGCCAGCAGCGGCCTTGGGTCACCCCTCCACTTT.

The chain employs TRBV6-5 and TRBJ2-7; 7 bases map to TRBD1. The CDR3 length is 13 residues. With 5 bases clipped from V and 7 bases from J, the junction kept 8 bases outside the gene matches. Per germline, CDR1 MNHEY and CDR2 SVGAGI. This chain's CDR3 is CASSPDRVGEQYF. The CDR3 DNA is TGTGCCAGCAGTCCCGACAGGGTGGGTGAGCAGTACTTC.

This chain links TRBV21-1 with TRBJ2-1. TRBV21-1 is listed as a pseudogene. The CDR3 contains 11 residues. CDR3 region: CASSDYNEQFF. The CDR3 DNA follows: TGTGCCAGCAGCGACTACAATGAGCAGTTCTTC.

The chain has TRBV28 and TRBJ2-6, with TRBD1 identical over 10 bases. This CDR3 spans 16 amino acids. In germline, CDR1 is MDHEN, CDR2 SYDVKM. The trim removed 2 bases at V and 2 bases at J, leaving 0 bases unmatched. This chain's CDR3 is CASSLGTGAGANVLTF. In DNA, the CDR3 is TGTGCCAGCAGTTTAGGGACAGGGGCTGGGGCCAACGTCCTGACTTTC. Together with reference TRBV28 and TRBJ2-6, the CDR3 gives the full variable domain: DVKVTQSSRYLVKRTGEKVFLECVQDMDHENMFWYRQDPGLGLRLIYFSYDVKMKEKGDIPEGYSVSREKKERFSLILESASTNQTSMYLCASSLGTGAGANVLTFGAGSRLTVL.

The genes are TRBV30 and TRBJ1-2; 7 positions match TRBD1. CDR1 is GTSNPN and CDR2 is SVGIG in the germline V gene (reference sequence). Trimming removed 3 bases from V and 7 bases from J; junction bases left unmatched: 8. This CDR3 is 13 amino acids long. The CDR3 nucleotides read TGTGCCTGGAGGGTCCCAGGGGGAGGTGGCTACACCTTC. It specifies CAWRVPGGGGYTF.